The 22 T cell receptor beta chains given below trace back to one sample, sequenced in a study of T-cell memory formation after mild COVID-19 (dated by TCRdb to about 2021). Libraries were constructed by 5' RACE. These reads were obtained on an Illumina NovaSeq 6000. The raw public data were reprocessed by TCRdb itself: fastp quality trimming at Q25, MiXCR clonotype calling, in-frame beta chains only. Entries are consolidated by CDR3 protein sequence, retaining the most common genes and DNA. The table for this sample lists roughly 300,000 distinct CDR3 sequences; approximately 15% of them were counted only once. Over 20% of the sample comes from the top ten. The sequencing input was PBMCs or a T cell subset sorted from them (not recorded which). These receptors came from a man aged 18 to 29 who had mild COVID-19 (a few samples of this study predate the infection). The sample titles of this study are shuffled in the database, so cell type and time point are left out; the donor was told from shared clones.

This clonotype was observed a few times. The J gene is TRBJ1-1, the V gene TRBV15; D is unclear. Germline V gives CDR1 LNHNV, CDR2 YYDKDF (reference sequence). This CDR3 is built from 16 residues. Trimming left V 0 bases short and J 0 bases short, with 11 bases between. The CDR3 bases are TGTGCCACCAGCAGAGATAGATCTAGGATGAACACTGAAGCTTTCTTT. Its protein is CATSRDRSRMNTEAFF.

A single count supports this clonotype. The V gene is TRBV20-1, the J gene TRBJ2-5; maybe TRBD2 (5 bases). This CDR3 has 12 residues. V gave up 3 bases and J gave up 2 bases, with 7 bases separating them. Germline loops: CDR1 DFQATT, CDR2 SNEGSKA (reference sequence). The CDR3 DNA follows: TGCAGTGCTAGGACTACTCAAGAGACCCAGTACTTC. Translating it yields CSARTTQETQYF.

This clonotype was counted only a few times. The rearrangement joins TRBV13 to TRBJ2-2; unclear D gene. CDR1 and CDR2 (germline): PRHDT, FYEKMQ (reference sequence). The CDR3 sequence is 15 residues long. V was pared by 3 bases and J by 3 bases, with 11 bases between. CDR3 in amino acids: CASSFVRTHTGELFF. The CDR3 bases are TGTGCCAGCAGCTTCGTGCGGACGCACACCGGGGAGCTGTTTTTT.

The chain recombines TRBV18 with TRBJ2-7; TRBD2 aligns across 10 bases. Trimming at V came to 3 bases and at J to 5 bases, leaving 1 base not matched to a gene. Germline lookup yields CDR1 KGHSH and CDR2 LQKENI. The CDR3 runs to 13 residues. Here the CDR3 reads CASSPGTSDEQYF. CDR3 DNA: TGTGCCAGCTCACCCGGGACTAGCGACGAGCAGTACTTC.

The chain carries TRBV5-1 and TRBJ1-4; tentative D call: TRBD1 (5 bases). Germline V lookup: CDR1 SGHRS, CDR2 YFSETQ. Trimming removed 6 bases from V and 3 bases from J, with 12 bases in between. CDR3 length equals 14 residues. CDR3 sequence: CASKEGPSNEKLFF. The CDR3 DNA follows: TGCGCCAGCAAGGAGGGGCCGTCTAATGAAAAACTGTTTTTT.

The gene calls are TRBV12-3 or TRBV12-4 and TRBJ1-1; 9 bases map to TRBD1. This CDR3 contains 15 residues. V was clipped by 2 bases and J by 7 bases; unmatched bases: 8. In nucleotides, the CDR3 is TGTGCCAGCAGTTTATCGGGACAGGGTACAGGTGAAGCTTTCTTT. It yields the protein CASSLSGQGTGEAFF.

This clonotype was detected ten times or more. The chain is built from TRBV6-5 and TRBJ2-2; TRBD2 matches 9 bases. With 10 bases clipped from V and 6 bases from J, the junction kept 6 bases outside the gene matches. The length of the CDR3 is 13 residues. Looked up from germline, CDR1 is MNHEY and CDR2 is SVGAGI. CDR3 sequence: CATIGLAPGELFF. Here the CDR3 DNA reads TGTGCCACCATAGGACTAGCGCCCGGGGAGCTGTTTTTT.

Only a few counts were recorded for this clonotype. This rearrangement joins TRBV24-1 to TRBJ1-5; 7 bases align to TRBD1. Germline CDR1 KGHDR, CDR2 SFDVKD. J was trimmed by 4 bases and V by 3 bases; bases with no gene match: 5. CDR3 length: 15 residues. CDR3 DNA: TGTGCCACCAGTGATCCGAACAGGGGAAATCAGCCCCAGCATTTT. Translation: CATSDPNRGNQPQHF.

This clonotype came up many times. The CDR3 protein is CASSPLTSGGSDTQYF. CDR3 nucleotide sequence: TGCGCCAGCAGCCCTCTGACTAGCGGGGGATCAGATACGCAGTATTTT. This chain uses TRBV5-1 with TRBJ2-3, with TRBD2 matching over 12 bases. This CDR3 comprises 16 residues. After removal of 4 bases from V and 4 bases from J, the junction contained 7 bases not matched to a gene. Germline CDR1 SGHRS, CDR2 YFSETQ.

The chain links TRBV2 to TRBJ2-2, with TRBD1 identical over 11 bases. This CDR3 has 14 residues. Germline V gene lookup returns CDR1 SNHLY and CDR2 FYNNEI. Trimming removed 6 bases from V and 5 bases from J; junction bases left unmatched: 2. The CDR3 sequence is CASSGDRGTGELFF. The CDR3 nucleotides read TGTGCCAGCAGCGGGGACAGGGGGACCGGGGAGCTGTTTTTT.

This clonotype was observed a few times. V and J are TRBV5-1 and TRBJ2-7, with TRBD1 as a possible D gene (6 bases). Trimming removed 0 bases from V and 3 bases from J, with 13 bases in between. The CDR3 loop spans 15 amino acids. Germline CDR1 is SGHRS and CDR2 is YFSETQ. DNA for the CDR3: TGCGCCAGCAGCTTGGGGGCAGGGGTTAACTACGAGCAGTACTTC. Protein product: CASSLGAGVNYEQYF.

The sample holds a few counts of this clonotype. CDR3 coding DNA: TGTGCCAGCAGCAATTCAGGGGGCCGGGAGACCCAGTACTTC. Amino acids: CASSNSGGRETQYF. The V call is TRBV7-2, the J call TRBJ2-5; 8 bases are shared with TRBD1. CDR1 is SGHTA and CDR2 is FQGNSA in the germline V gene. This CDR3 contains 14 residues. V shed 5 bases, J shed 5 bases, and the junction held 7 bases outside the gene matches.

The chain joins TRBV6-1 to TRBJ1-5; D unclear. The CDR3 spans 14 residues. Trimming shortened V by 3 bases and J by 4 bases, and 10 bases separated the two germline ends. CDR1 and CDR2 from the germline V gene are MNHNS and SASEGT. In DNA form, the CDR3 reads TGTGCCAGCAGTGAGAGGAGGTTAAATCAGCCCCAGCATTTT. This gives the protein CASSERRLNQPQHF.

This clonotype was seen many times. The CDR3 is CASRTTRGTGSPALHF. The CDR3 region has the DNA TGTGCCAGCAGAACCACGCGGGGGACAGGGTCTCCGGCACTCCACTTT. J is TRBJ1-6 and V is TRBV6-2 or TRBV6-3, with 9 bases matching TRBD1. Germline trimming cut 6 bases from V and 16 bases from J; bases unmatched to any gene: 19. This CDR3 region has 16 residues. Germline V lookup: CDR1 MNHEY, CDR2 SVGEGT.

V and J are TRBV5-1 and TRBJ1-1; 8 nucleotides align to TRBD1. CDR3 length equals 15 residues. V was pared by 4 bases and J by 1 base, with 6 bases of the junction left unmatched. The V gene's germline CDR1 is SGHRS and CDR2 YFSETQ. CDR3 coding DNA: TGCGCCAGCAGCGGGACAGGTAGTGGGAACACTGAAGCTTTCTTT. As protein: CASSGTGSGNTEAFF.

The rearrangement links TRBV20-1 to TRBJ1-1, with D unclear. The CDR3 covers 12 residues. Germline CDR1 is DFQATT and CDR2 is SNEGSKA (reference sequence). V was trimmed by 5 bases and J by 7 bases, leaving 14 bases between them. The CDR3 loop reads CSAPRDGDEAFF. CDR3 DNA sequence: TGCAGTGCTCCCCGCGACGGGGATGAAGCTTTCTTT.

The CDR3 DNA is TGTGCCAGCAGCTTGGAGATTCTGGGGGGCACCGGGGAGCTGTTTTTT. Translated: CASSLEILGGTGELFF. The V call is TRBV7-2, the J call TRBJ2-2; D is perhaps TRBD2 (6 bases). CDR3 length equals 16 residues. Per the germline V gene, CDR1 is SGHTA and CDR2 is FQGNSA. The ends were cut back, 3 bases at V and 4 bases at J, with 15 bases in the middle. Combining the CDR3 with reference TRBV7-2 and TRBJ2-2 gives the whole variable domain GAGVSQSPSNKVTEKGKDVELRCDPISGHTALYWYRQSLGQGLEFLIYFQGNSAPDKSGLPSDRFSAERTGGSVSTLTIQRTQQEDSAVYLCASSLEILGGTGELFFGEGSRLTVL.

This clonotype was observed at least ten times. The V call is TRBV7-8, the J call TRBJ2-3, with D hard to call. Trimming removed 1 base from V and 2 bases from J, with 10 bases in between. Germline lookup yields CDR1 SGHVS and CDR2 FQNEAQ. CDR3 length equals 15 residues. CDR3 amino acids: CASSLGVFLTDTQYF. In DNA, the CDR3 is TGTGCCAGCAGCTTAGGAGTATTTCTCACAGATACGCAGTATTTT.

There are many counts of this clonotype. The rearrangement links TRBV4-3 to TRBJ1-2, with no clear D. Trimming took off 1 base at V and 4 bases at J, with 7 bases between the two ends. Per the germline V gene, CDR1 is LGHNA and CDR2 is YSLEER. The CDR3 is 13 residues long. CDR3 amino acids: CASSQGVTYGYTF. The CDR3, as DNA: TGCGCCAGCAGCCAAGGGGTTACCTATGGCTACACCTTC.

This clonotype came up many times. This sequence joins TRBV6-6 and TRBJ1-2; no reliable D call. CDR1 and CDR2 from the germline V gene are MNHNY and SVGAGI (reference sequence). V lost 5 bases to trimming and J lost 3 bases, with 13 bases between them. This CDR3 comprises 14 residues. Here the CDR3 reads CASSEPGGYYGYTF. The CDR3 nucleotides are TGTGCCAGCAGTGAGCCCGGTGGATACTATGGCTACACCTTC.

The V and J genes are TRBV5-1 and TRBJ1-1; D is uncertain. The CDR3 runs 14 residues. From germline, CDR1 is SGHRS and CDR2 YFSETQ. V lost 4 bases, J lost 10 bases, and 20 bases lay in between. The CDR3 loop is CASSPGIQPRGAFF. The CDR3 region has the DNA TGCGCCAGCAGCCCAGGCATACAGCCCCGGGGAGCTTTCTTT.

This clonotype was detected a few times. This chain uses TRBV4-3 with TRBJ2-5, with TRBD1 matching 7 bases. V dropped 1 base and J dropped 4; count of bases not matched to a gene: 12. The V gene's germline CDR1 is LGHNA and CDR2 YSLEER. This CDR3 contains 17 residues. This chain's CDR3 is CASSQALTGAPGETQYF. In DNA, the CDR3 is TGCGCCAGCAGCCAAGCCCTAACAGGGGCCCCTGGAGAGACCCAGTACTTC.